The subject of this entry is one T cell receptor (beta chain). CDR3 length equals 11 residues. Per germline, CDR1 WNHNN and CDR2 SYGVQD (reference sequence). V was cut by 6 bases and J by 4 bases, with 7 bases left in between. The data belong to a study of blood T cell repertoires in COVID-19. Some clones are missing from TCRdb's copy, which holds only in-frame ones; the method was immunoSEQ multiplex PCR. The sample includes 200,000 or so clones, roughly 80% of them seen just once. What was sequenced was peripheral blood. This receptor was identified in a man aged 55 to 70 with COVID-19, enrolled during active disease. The V gene is TRBV10-1, the J gene TRBJ2-7; D not certain. For the CDR3, the DNA is TGCGCCAGCAGCAGTGAATACGAGCAGTACTTC. Protein sequence: CASSSEYEQYF.